This TCR beta chain derives from a study of cytomegalovirus exposure and HLA in healthy donors. In regard to this clone: Its antigen remains unknown.

Study-wide points: The authors enumerated some 170 TCR beta chains as linked to cytomegalovirus. By HLA locus, TCR association rates varied in a later analysis, with DRB1 showing the most and HLA-C the fewest.

The PCR had 60 Vbeta and 13 Jbeta primers. TCRdb keeps only in-frame clones here, not all; method: immunoSEQ multiplex PCR. The top ten clones hold roughly 10% of a sample with under 250,000 clones, about four fifths of them seen once. Germline loops: CDR1 SEHNR, CDR2 FQNEAQ (reference sequence). After removal of 6 bases from V and 5 bases from J, the junction contained 9 bases not matched to a gene. The CDR3 spans 14 residues. Sequencing used PBMCs. The receptor comes from a woman aged 45-60 years in good health and CMV-seropositive. The chain employs TRBV7-9 and TRBJ1-2; 7 bases fit TRBD1. The DNA of the CDR3 is TGTGCCAGCAGTCTTACAGGGGTAGAATATGGCTACACCTTC. It specifies CASSLTGVEYGYTF.